This passage covers 24 T cell receptor beta chains from one sample sequenced in a study of blood T cell repertoires in COVID-19. The assay was immunoSEQ multiplex PCR, and TCRdb's table has in-frame clones only and misses some. This sample yields about 350,000 clones, of which about 86% are seen a single time; just over 7% belongs to the top ten. Sequenced material: peripheral blood. The receptors originated from a woman aged 60-75 years with COVID-19, enrolled during active disease.

This rearrangement joins TRBV9 to TRBJ2-7, with D maybe TRBD1 (6 bases). V lost 5 bases, J lost 7 bases, and 13 bases lay in between. Looked up from germline, CDR1 is SGDLS and CDR2 is YYNGEE. The CDR3 covers 12 residues. In nucleotides, the CDR3 is TGTGCCAGCAGTGAAACAGGGCGTGAGCAGTACTTC. It is translated as CASSETGREQYF.

The gene calls are TRBV5-1 and TRBJ1-3, with a possible D match to TRBD1 (6 bases). Per germline, CDR1 SGHRS and CDR2 YFSETQ. The CDR3 is made up of 15 amino acids. The V end lost 2 bases, the J end lost 0 bases, and 9 bases lay between the germline ends. CDR3: CASSFRQASGNTIYF. As DNA, the CDR3 is TGCGCCAGCAGCTTCAGACAGGCCTCTGGAAACACCATATATTTT.

The J gene is TRBJ1-2, the V gene TRBV5-1; the D is unclear. Germline V gene sequence: CDR1 SGHRS, CDR2 YFSETQ. Trimming took off 4 bases at V and 4 bases at J, with 14 bases between the two ends. The CDR3 is 14 residues long. The CDR3 loop reads CASSPAAGFYGYTF. CDR3 DNA: TGCGCCAGCAGCCCTGCGGCCGGCTTCTATGGCTACACCTTC. The full variable domain, its missing parts supplied by reference TRBV5-1 and TRBJ1-2, is KAGVTQTPRYLIKTRGQQVTLSCSPISGHRSVSWYQQTPGQGLQFLFEYFSETQRNKGNFPGRFSGRQFSNSRSEMNVSTLELGDSALYLCASSPAAGFYGYTFGSGTRLTVV.

This clone was recorded only once. The chain combines TRBV18 with TRBJ2-2; no clear D gene. Germline-derived CDR1 and CDR2 are KGHSH and LQKENI. There are 11 residues in the CDR3. Between the trimmed V and J ends, which lost 3 bases and 7 bases, there was a span of 3 bases. The CDR3 DNA reads as TGTGCCAGCTCACCCCTCGGGGAGCTGTTTTTT. Its translation is CASSPLGELFF.

This sequence joins TRBV27 and TRBJ1-6; possible D gene TRBD1, 6 bases. CDR1 and CDR2 (germline): MNHEY, SMNVEV (reference sequence). The CDR3 runs 20 residues. The V gene lost 3 bases and the J gene lost 0 bases, with 21 bases spanning the gap. This chain's CDR3 is CASSFHIPGGESSYNSPLHF. Here the CDR3 DNA reads TGTGCCAGCAGTTTCCACATCCCGGGGGGCGAAAGCTCCTATAATTCACCCCTCCACTTT.

The chain combines TRBV14 with TRBJ2-7; the match to TRBD2 covers 10 bases. This CDR3 is 14 amino acids long. V shed 4 bases and J 2 bases; nucleotides not matched to a gene: 2. Germline V lookup: CDR1 SGHDN, CDR2 FVKESK. The CDR3 sequence: CASSRTSGTYEQYF. The CDR3 DNA follows: TGTGCCAGCAGCCGGACTAGCGGAACCTACGAGCAGTACTTC.

The rearrangement joins TRBV27 to TRBJ1-1; a weak D match, TRBD1 (5 bases). The V end was cut by 0 bases, the J end by 6 bases, with 8 bases between. This CDR3 has 13 amino acids. The germline gives CDR1 MNHEY, CDR2 SMNVEV (reference sequence). The CDR3 region is CASSLSSGAEAFF. CDR3 DNA sequence: TGTGCCAGCAGTTTATCCTCGGGGGCTGAAGCTTTCTTT.

This clone appeared once. The chain employs TRBV7-2 and TRBJ2-5; 7 positions agree with TRBD1. CDR1 is SGHTA, CDR2 FQGNSA, per germline. The CDR3 sequence is 14 residues long. J lost 2 bases, V lost 5 bases, and 5 bases had no gene match. The CDR3 sequence: CASSRGQVQETQYF. The CDR3 DNA sequence: TGTGCCAGCAGCCGTGGACAGGTTCAAGAGACCCAGTACTTC.

This chain links TRBV7-9 with TRBJ2-7; D is possibly TRBD2 (5 bases). The germline V gene encodes CDR1 SEHNR and CDR2 FQNEAQ (reference sequence). This CDR3 comprises 17 residues. V lost 4 bases and J 3 bases, leaving 22 bases between the germline ends. This CDR3 is CASSSSSRRAVFYEQYF. The CDR3 DNA reads as TGTGCCAGCAGCTCGTCAAGCCGGCGGGCAGTTTTCTACGAGCAGTACTTC.

V gene TRBV23-1 combines with J gene TRBJ1-4; TRBD1 might be the D (5 bases). TRBV23-1 is an open reading frame whose function is uncertain. Trimming removed 2 bases from V and 5 bases from J, with 21 bases in between. This CDR3 contains 18 residues. CDR3 in amino acids: CASSQLLPEWGVNEKLFF. The CDR3 bases are TGCGCCAGCAGTCAACTCCTCCCCGAGTGGGGGGTCAATGAAAAACTGTTTTTT.

The chain employs TRBV5-1 and TRBJ2-6, with D tentatively TRBD1 (6 bases). V was clipped by 5 bases and J by 0 bases, with 9 bases between them. The CDR3 is 15 residues long. From germline, CDR1 is SGHRS and CDR2 YFSETQ. The CDR3 region is CASSQGTSGANVLTF. CDR3 sequence (DNA): TGCGCCAGCAGTCAGGGGACCTCTGGGGCCAACGTCCTGACTTTC.

In its sample, this clone was seen a few times. The genes are TRBV7-6 and TRBJ1-1; TRBD1 is a possible D gene (6 bases). The length of the CDR3 is 15 residues. Trimming left V 2 bases short and J 1 base short, with 11 bases between. The germline V gene has CDR1 SGHVS and CDR2 FNYEAQ. The CDR3 DNA reads as TGTGCCAGCAGCTTAATGGGGGCGCCGAACACTGAAGCTTTCTTT. Its translation is CASSLMGAPNTEAFF.

The table lists this clone with a few counts. The chain employs TRBV5-4 and TRBJ1-2; D may be TRBD1 (5 bases). Trimming pared 0 bases from V and 1 base from J, leaving 10 bases between. The germline V gene encodes CDR1 SGHNT and CDR2 YYREEE (reference sequence). The CDR3 runs to 15 residues. The CDR3 loop reads CASSLAGGYNYGYTF. DNA of the CDR3: TGTGCCAGCAGCTTGGCCGGGGGATATAACTATGGCTACACCTTC.

This chain uses TRBV20-1 with TRBJ1-2; D gene ambiguous. This CDR3 has 11 amino acids. Between the trimmed V and J ends, which lost 1 base and 13 bases, there was a span of 13 bases. Germline V gene sequence: CDR1 DFQATT, CDR2 SNEGSKA (reference sequence). The CDR3 nucleotides are TGCAGTGCTAGAGGAACCAGGTTGAGCACCTTC. It is translated as CSARGTRLSTF.

Only one count was recorded for this clone. The rearrangement links TRBV4-3 to TRBJ2-3; TRBD1 matches at 7 bases. J lost 5 bases, V lost 4 bases, and 9 bases had no gene match. There are 15 residues in the CDR3. Looked up from germline, CDR1 is LGHNA and CDR2 is YSLEER. The CDR3: CASSPSDRARDTQYF. The DNA for the CDR3 is TGCGCCAGCAGCCCCTCCGACAGGGCCCGAGATACGCAGTATTTT.

The chain has TRBV6-2 or TRBV6-3 and TRBJ2-1, with D perhaps matching TRBD2 (6 bases). Germline V gene lookup returns CDR1 MNHEY and CDR2 SVGEGT. Deletions cut 6 bases from V and 0 bases from J, with 18 bases between. The CDR3 loop spans 17 amino acids. The CDR3 DNA reads as TGTGCCAGCAGCTTCCCGAGTCCGGGGGACTCCTACAATGAGCAGTTCTTC. This sequence encodes CASSFPSPGDSYNEQFF.

J is TRBJ1-5 and V is TRBV27; D call uncertain. V lost 0 bases, J lost 7 bases, and 7 bases lay in between. The CDR3 sequence is 13 residues long. The V gene's germline CDR1 is MNHEY and CDR2 SMNVEV (reference sequence). CDR3 sequence (DNA): TGTGCCAGCAGTTTATCCCCTCTCCAGCCCCAGCATTTT. Its protein is CASSLSPLQPQHF.

The V gene is TRBV9, the J gene TRBJ2-5, with 16 bases identical to TRBD2. The CDR3 covers 17 residues. Germline V gene data show CDR1 as SGDLS and CDR2 as YYNGEE. Unmatched junction bases numbered 8, after V lost 4 bases and J lost 5 bases. The CDR3 here is CASSPGLAGGLGETQYF. Written as DNA, the CDR3 is TGTGCCAGCAGCCCGGGACTAGCGGGGGGGCTGGGGGAGACCCAGTACTTC.

This clone has only one observation. This chain links TRBV5-1 with TRBJ2-1, with TRBD1 matching 11 bases. This CDR3 region has 15 residues. Germline loops: CDR1 SGHRS, CDR2 YFSETQ. Losses at the gene ends were 3 bases for V and 8 bases for J; bases not matched to a gene: 7. The CDR3 sequence: CASSSRDRGYDEQFF. Here the CDR3 DNA reads TGCGCCAGCAGCTCAAGGGACAGGGGGTACGATGAGCAGTTCTTC.

The V gene is TRBV28, the J gene TRBJ1-5; TRBD1 agrees at 9 bases. The CDR3 length is 17 residues. In germline, CDR1 is MDHEN, CDR2 SYDVKM. The trim removed 5 bases at V and 4 bases at J, leaving 12 bases unmatched. Written as DNA, the CDR3 is TGTGCCAGCAGTCCGCCCCGGACAGGGGTTGGAAATCAGCCCCAGCATTTT. Amino acid sequence: CASSPPRTGVGNQPQHF.

This clone was detected only a few times. The V call is TRBV7-8, the J call TRBJ1-4, with D possibly matching TRBD1 (5 bases). CDR1 and CDR2 from the germline V gene are SGHVS and FQNEAQ. V gave up 5 bases and J gave up 0 bases, with 13 bases separating them. The CDR3 sequence is 16 residues long. The CDR3 sequence: CASSPDGGATNEKLFF. The CDR3 DNA follows: TGTGCCAGCAGCCCCGACGGGGGAGCAACTAATGAAAAACTGTTTTTT.

This chain uses TRBV4-2 with TRBJ1-2; 9 positions agree with TRBD1. Germline values: CDR1 LGHNA, CDR2 YNFKEQ. This CDR3 spans 14 amino acids. With 1 base clipped from V and 8 bases from J, the junction kept 5 bases outside the gene matches. Written as DNA, the CDR3 is TGTGCCAGCAGCCAAGGGACAGGGGTATTAGGCTACACCTTC. It encodes CASSQGTGVLGYTF.

The chain combines TRBV10-3 with TRBJ2-3; TRBD2 matches 11 bases. The CDR3 consists of 16 residues. Germline assignment: CDR1 ENHRY and CDR2 SYGVKD. With V trimmed by 8 bases and J by 3 bases, 10 bases remained unmatched. In DNA form, the CDR3 reads TGTGCCATCGGGTCGACTAGCGGGGCCCCTACAGATACGCAGTATTTT. The encoded protein is CAIGSTSGAPTDTQYF.

V and J are TRBV7-9 and TRBJ1-1; D is perhaps TRBD1 (6 bases). Germline V gene sequence: CDR1 SEHNR, CDR2 FQNEAQ (reference sequence). The V end lost 1 base, the J end lost 3 bases, and 15 bases lay between the germline ends. The CDR3 covers 16 residues. CDR3: CASSLEGRGRDTEAFF. The CDR3 region has the DNA TGTGCCAGCAGCTTAGAGGGCAGGGGACGAGACACTGAAGCTTTCTTT.